This note documents a single T cell receptor (beta chain) sequence. Its antigen remains unknown. This sample was included in a study of T cell repertoires in cytomegalovirus infection. In the study overall: Indications of both CMV infection and matching HLA type were provided by public TCR beta signatures.

Each CDR3 protein gets one entry after TCRdb re-called the reads with MiXCR. The table shows fewer than 1,000,000 distinct CDR3 sequences, with around 29% occurring only once. This TCR derives from a human donor in good health (CMV status not recorded). Some clones in this sample may be carry-over from other donors' samples. The material sequenced was cultured CD8+ T cells from PBMCs, taken from culture after CMV antigen stimulation.

The CDR3 DNA is TGTGCCAGCAGCCTTTGGACAGGGAGTTCGAATTTGGCTTTCTTT. This codes for CASSLWTGSSNLAFF. This chain links TRBV7-9 with TRBJ1-1; 8 nucleotides agree with TRBD1. The CDR3 is made up of 15 amino acids. The germline V gene encodes CDR1 SEHNR and CDR2 FQNEAQ (reference sequence). The ends lost 5 bases at V and 11 bases at J; junction bases unmatched: 16.